The 26 T cell receptor beta chains below come from one sample, sequenced in a study of T cell repertoires in cytomegalovirus infection. One entry per CDR3 protein results from TCRdb running MiXCR on the reads. This table has roughly 500,000 distinct CDR3 sequences, more than 15% appearing once. Sequenced: CD8+ T cells from PBMCs. Source of these receptors: a human donor in good health (CMV status not recorded). Some clones in this sample may be carry-over from other donors' samples.

This clonotype was observed a handful of times. This chain joins TRBV5-1 and TRBJ1-1; D might be TRBD1 (5 bases). CDR1 SGHRS and CDR2 YFSETQ come from the germline V gene. The CDR3 consists of 15 residues. V was clipped by 2 bases and J by 0 bases, with 11 bases between them. CDR3 DNA: TGCGCCAGCAGCTTCAGCGACAGCATGAACACTGAAGCTTTCTTT. Its translation is CASSFSDSMNTEAFF.

The table lists this clonotype with many counts. The V and J genes are TRBV12-3 or TRBV12-4 and TRBJ2-2; 8 bases agree with TRBD1. This CDR3 contains 16 residues. V gave up 7 bases and J gave up 6 bases; unmatched junction bases: 13. The CDR3 nucleotides are TGTGCCAGCACCAAGGGGCGGCAGGGGGCACCCGGGGAGCTGTTTTTT. Its translation: CASTKGRQGAPGELFF.

This clonotype has only a few counts. V usage is TRBV24-1 and J usage is TRBJ1-1; no firm D call. V was shortened by 8 bases and J by 5 bases, with 14 bases between the two germline ends. Germline assignment: CDR1 KGHDR and CDR2 SFDVKD. The CDR3 loop spans 13 amino acids. CDR3 in amino acids: CATTSRGGTEAFF. In DNA, the CDR3 is TGTGCCACCACCTCGCGGGGAGGAACTGAAGCTTTCTTT.

The rearrangement links TRBV4-1 to TRBJ1-5, with D tentatively TRBD1 (6 bases). CDR3 length equals 15 residues. Germline lookup yields CDR1 MGHRA and CDR2 YSYEKL. With 3 bases removed from V and 3 bases from J, the gap between germline ends came to 12 bases. The CDR3: CASSQTTGSNQPQHF. As DNA, the CDR3 is TGCGCCAGCAGCCAGACTACAGGGTCCAATCAGCCCCAGCATTTT.

The V and J genes are TRBV12-3 or TRBV12-4 and TRBJ2-3, with D tentatively TRBD2 (5 bases). The CDR3 spans 12 residues. The V end was cut by 6 bases, the J end by 8 bases, with 12 bases between. The CDR3 coding sequence is TGTGCCAGCAGACTAGGGCGCAGTACGCAGTATTTT. It yields the protein CASRLGRSTQYF.

The table lists this clonotype with many counts. The J gene is TRBJ1-1, the V gene TRBV6-1; 9 bases align to TRBD1. The CDR3 runs to 15 residues. Trimming removed 2 bases from V and 7 bases from J; junction bases left unmatched: 8. In germline, CDR1 is MNHNS, CDR2 SASEGT. CDR3 protein: CASSESYRGPDEAFF. The CDR3 coding sequence is TGTGCCAGCAGTGAATCTTACAGGGGGCCAGATGAAGCTTTCTTT.

This clonotype was seen repeatedly, ten times or more. The rearrangement joins TRBV7-2 to TRBJ2-1; a weak D match, TRBD2 (5 bases). In germline, CDR1 is SGHTA, CDR2 FQGNSA. Deletions cut 5 bases from V and 5 bases from J, with 16 bases between. This CDR3 region has 15 residues. The CDR3 nucleotides are TGTGCCAGCAGCCTCCGGGATGACTACAACAATGAGCAGTTCTTC. This sequence encodes CASSLRDDYNNEQFF.

This clonotype occurred a few times. The chain uses TRBV7-9 and TRBJ1-2; weak D call: TRBD1 (6 bases). The CDR3 covers 14 residues. The germline V gene encodes CDR1 SEHNR and CDR2 FQNEAQ (reference sequence). Trimming left V 5 bases short and J 9 bases short, with 19 bases between. CDR3 residues: CASSPTSGAASYTF. As DNA, the CDR3 is TGTGCCAGCAGCCCTACTTCGGGGGCCGCTAGCTACACCTTC.

This clonotype was detected only a few times. The chain couples TRBV11-2 to TRBJ1-1, with TRBD1 identical over 7 bases. The CDR3 totals 12 residues. Trimming at V came to 7 bases and at J to 6 bases, leaving 5 bases not matched to a gene. Germline V gives CDR1 SGHAT, CDR2 FQNNGV. The CDR3 region is CASIDRAAEAFF. CDR3 coding DNA: TGTGCCAGCATAGACAGGGCGGCTGAAGCTTTCTTT.

This clonotype was counted ten times or more. The chain joins TRBV7-8 to TRBJ1-3; D is ambiguous. The germline gives CDR1 SGHVS, CDR2 FQNEAQ. Trimming took off 1 base at V and 5 bases at J, with 15 bases between the two ends. The CDR3 is 16 amino acids. CDR3 region: CASSLVLGKARNTIYF. The CDR3 DNA is TGTGCCAGCAGCTTAGTCCTAGGAAAGGCGAGAAACACCATATATTTT.

This chain uses TRBV5-1 with TRBJ1-1, with TRBD1 as a possible D gene (5 bases). The CDR3 sequence is 15 residues long. CDR1 is SGHRS and CDR2 is YFSETQ in the germline V gene. The V end lost 2 bases, the J end lost 4 bases, and 15 bases lay between the germline ends. The CDR3 nucleotides read TGCGCCAGCAGCTTCCCAGGAGAGGGGATCACTGAAGCTTTCTTT. This translates into CASSFPGEGITEAFF.

This clonotype was seen a few times. CDR3 residues: CASSIDRGPEQFF. The CDR3 DNA reads as TGTGCCAGCAGCATCGACAGGGGGCCAGAGCAGTTCTTC. The rearrangement uses TRBV7-9 and TRBJ2-1, with TRBD1 identical over 10 bases. The CDR3 has 13 amino acids. The germline CDR1 and CDR2 sequences are SEHNR and FQNEAQ (reference sequence). Trimming removed 5 bases from V and 10 bases from J; junction bases left unmatched: 5.

In its sample, this clonotype was seen a few times. This rearrangement joins TRBV9 to TRBJ1-3, with a possible D match to TRBD1 (5 bases). Germline V lookup: CDR1 SGDLS, CDR2 YYNGEE. V shed 4 bases and J shed 0 bases, with 17 bases lying between them. CDR3 length: 17 residues. The CDR3, as DNA: TGTGCCAGCAGCCCTACGGGGGTCCTGAGCTCTGGAAACACCATATATTTT. It yields the protein CASSPTGVLSSGNTIYF.

This clonotype was found once. With a much larger clone just one base away, this may be a read error. V is TRBV12-3 or TRBV12-4 and J is TRBJ2-2, with TRBD1 matching 7 bases. The CDR3 totals 13 residues. CDR3: CTSSYRGAGELFF. CDR3 nucleotide sequence: TGTACCAGCAGTTACAGGGGTGCCGGGGAGCTGTTTTTT.

This clonotype was seen a few times. V usage is TRBV7-9 and J usage is TRBJ2-6; 8 bases are shared with TRBD2. There are 17 residues in the CDR3. V trimming: 0 bases; J trimming: 4 bases; junction bases outside the gene matches: 5. Germline CDR1 SEHNR, CDR2 FQNEAQ (reference sequence). In DNA, the CDR3 is TGTGCCAGCAGCTTAGCCGGGGGGGGTTCCGGGGCCAACGTCCTGACTTTC. Translated: CASSLAGGGSGANVLTF.

This clonotype was seen ten or more times. This chain connects TRBV27 to TRBJ1-2, with TRBD1 as a possible D gene (6 bases). The V end was cut by 1 base, the J end by 4 bases, with 13 bases between. Germline assignment: CDR1 MNHEY and CDR2 SMNVEV (reference sequence). The CDR3 is 15 residues long. CDR3 nucleotides: TGTGCCAGCAGTTTATGGGGGGGCTCGAGCTATGGCTACACCTTC. This encodes CASSLWGGSSYGYTF.

The chain is built from TRBV6-5 and TRBJ2-5; TRBD2 matches 9 bases. Germline loops: CDR1 MNHEY, CDR2 SVGAGI. J gave up 5 bases and V 0 bases, and 16 bases lay outside the gene matches. The CDR3 loop spans 19 amino acids. CDR3 sequence reads: CASSYSVVAGEPQGETQYF. The CDR3 nucleotides read TGTGCCAGCAGTTACTCGGTGGTAGCGGGAGAGCCCCAGGGGGAGACCCAGTACTTC.

This chain connects TRBV7-9 to TRBJ1-4; TRBD1 aligns across 10 bases. Germline V gene lookup returns CDR1 SEHNR and CDR2 FQNEAQ (reference sequence). The CDR3 loop spans 14 amino acids. V lost 4 bases, J lost 8 bases, and 4 bases stayed unmatched. The CDR3 sequence is CASSWDRGWEKLFF. In nucleotides, the CDR3 is TGTGCCAGCAGCTGGGACAGGGGTTGGGAAAAACTGTTTTTT.

This sequence joins TRBV20-1 and TRBJ2-2, with 10 bases fitting TRBD2. CDR1 DFQATT and CDR2 SNEGSKA come from the germline V gene (reference sequence). The CDR3 is made up of 18 amino acids. V was clipped by 0 bases and J by 1 base; unmatched bases: 8. The CDR3 DNA sequence: TGCAGTGCTAGAGAAGAGGAACTAGCGGGATGGAACACCGGGGAGCTGTTTTTT. It yields the protein CSAREEELAGWNTGELFF.

This clonotype appeared a few times. This chain connects TRBV13 to TRBJ1-1; no firm D call. The CDR3 sequence is 15 residues long. Germline V gives CDR1 PRHDT, CDR2 FYEKMQ (reference sequence). Trimming took 1 base from V and 1 from J, leaving 10 bases between them. CDR3 bases: TGTGCCAGCAGCTTAGTAGCATATACGAACACTGAAGCTTTCTTT. It translates to CASSLVAYTNTEAFF.

This clonotype came up many times. This chain joins TRBV11-2 and TRBJ1-1; unclear D gene. The CDR3 spans 16 residues. V lost 3 bases, J lost 4 bases, and 18 bases lay in between. Germline lookup yields CDR1 SGHAT and CDR2 FQNNGV. The CDR3 nucleotides read TGTGCCAGCAGCTTTTTTGACCCACAAGGCAGCACTGAAGCTTTCTTT. Its translation is CASSFFDPQGSTEAFF.

The chain joins TRBV5-1 to TRBJ2-7; 7 bases are a match to TRBD1. This CDR3 contains 15 residues. Per the germline V gene, CDR1 is SGHRS and CDR2 is YFSETQ. After removal of 0 bases from V and 6 bases from J, the junction contained 9 bases not matched to a gene. Here the CDR3 reads CASSLAKGAHGEQYF. For the CDR3, the DNA is TGCGCCAGCAGCTTGGCCAAGGGGGCGCACGGCGAGCAGTACTTC. The full variable domain, rest sourced from reference TRBV5-1 and TRBJ2-7, is KAGVTQTPRYLIKTRGQQVTLSCSPISGHRSVSWYQQTPGQGLQFLFEYFSETQRNKGNFPGRFSGRQFSNSRSEMNVSTLELGDSALYLCASSLAKGAHGEQYFGPGTRLTVT.

This clonotype showed up many times. V gene TRBV11-2 combines with J gene TRBJ2-2; 7 bases are shared with TRBD1. The CDR3 has 17 amino acids. The V and J ends lost 5 bases and 3 bases, in that order; junction bases with no gene match: 12. Germline lookup yields CDR1 SGHAT and CDR2 FQNNGV. This CDR3 is CASSPETGPLDTGELFF. The CDR3 region has the DNA TGTGCCAGCAGCCCCGAGACAGGGCCGTTGGACACCGGGGAGCTGTTTTTT.

The chain links TRBV9 to TRBJ2-3; D may be TRBD2 (6 bases). V was cut by 3 bases and J by 1 base, with 15 bases left in between. The CDR3 spans 16 residues. Looked up from germline, CDR1 is SGDLS and CDR2 is YYNGEE. CDR3 sequence: CASSEEGRPRTDTQYF. In DNA, the CDR3 is TGTGCCAGCAGCGAGGAGGGCCGGCCGCGCACAGATACGCAGTATTTT.

This clonotype was observed a handful of times. V gene TRBV4-1 combines with J gene TRBJ2-6; a weak D match, TRBD1 (6 bases). Germline-derived CDR1 and CDR2 are MGHRA and YSYEKL. This CDR3 is built from 18 residues. Trimming cost V 2 bases and J 0 bases, with 14 bases left between them. The CDR3, as DNA: TGCGCCAGCAGCCAACGACAGGTTTCTTCCTCTGGGGCCAACGTCCTGACTTTC. This codes for CASSQRQVSSSGANVLTF.

This clonotype was counted at least ten times. The gene calls are TRBV7-9 and TRBJ2-1; TRBD2 matches at 9 bases. Germline assignment: CDR1 SEHNR and CDR2 FQNEAQ (reference sequence). This CDR3 contains 16 residues. The trim removed 4 bases at V and 5 bases at J, leaving 9 bases unmatched. In DNA form, the CDR3 reads TGTGCCAGCAGCTCGCCCGGGACTAGCCATGACAATGAGCAGTTCTTC. It yields the protein CASSSPGTSHDNEQFF.